The 20 T cell receptor beta chains in this list originate from one sample, sequenced in a study of early T cells in non-severe SARS-CoV-2 infection. TCRdb reprocessed the 5' RACE reads via MiXCR and lists one record per CDR3 protein. The profile shows 45,000 to 50,000 distinct CDR3 sequences, roughly 6.1% of them singletons. The sample in question was whole blood, obtained at baseline. The receptors stem from an adult who was a healthcare worker with PCR-confirmed SARS-CoV-2 infection or an uninfected control (not recorded which).

Sample share makes this clonotype medium-sized. This chain joins TRBV12-5 and TRBJ2-1, with 11 bases identical to TRBD2. CDR3 size: 14 residues. With V trimmed by 2 bases and J by 9 bases, 3 bases remained unmatched. Germline V gene lookup returns CDR1 LGHNT and CDR2 FRNRAP. CDR3 region: CASGLNSGRVEQFF. DNA for the CDR3: TGTGCTAGTGGTTTGAATAGCGGGAGGGTTGAGCAGTTCTTC.

This chain uses TRBV12-3 or TRBV12-4 with TRBJ1-3; possibly TRBD1 for D (6 bases). Trimming took off 6 bases at V and 0 bases at J, with 6 bases between the two ends. The length of the CDR3 is 13 residues. The CDR3 protein is CASRDSSGNTIYF. Written as DNA, the CDR3 is TGTGCCAGCAGGGACAGCTCTGGAAACACCATATATTTT.

In its sample, this clonotype was seen a few times. The rearrangement uses TRBV2 and TRBJ2-2, with a tentative D call TRBD1 (5 bases). The CDR3 is 15 amino acids. Germline V gene sequence: CDR1 SNHLY, CDR2 FYNNEI. Trimming pared 1 base from V and 7 bases from J, leaving 13 bases between. The CDR3 here is CASSEETASFGELFF. CDR3 nucleotides: TGTGCCAGCAGTGAAGAGACAGCCTCGTTCGGGGAGCTGTTTTTT.

This chain joins TRBV12-3 or TRBV12-4 and TRBJ1-2; D is ambiguous. The CDR3 is 13 residues long. V dropped 2 bases and J dropped 0 bases, with 4 bases sitting between them. The CDR3 DNA is TGTGCCAGCAGTTTATCAGCTAACTATGGCTACACCTTC. Protein product: CASSLSANYGYTF.

The chain employs TRBV13 and TRBJ1-1; D gene unclear. Germline V gene data show CDR1 as PRHDT and CDR2 as FYEKMQ (reference sequence). V lost 2 bases, J lost 4 bases, and 11 bases lay in between. The length of the CDR3 is 14 residues. The CDR3 is CASSLNGVGTEAFF. The CDR3, as DNA: TGTGCCAGCAGCTTAAATGGGGTCGGCACTGAAGCTTTCTTT.

This clonotype was seen a handful of times. J is TRBJ2-7 and V is TRBV12-3 or TRBV12-4, with TRBD1 matching 8 bases. V lost 6 bases to trimming and J lost 2 bases; unmatched junction nucleotides: 9. CDR3 length equals 15 residues. The CDR3 DNA sequence: TGTGCCAGCAGGACAGGGGACTTGCCGACCTACGAGCAGTACTTC. Its translation: CASRTGDLPTYEQYF.

The CDR3 nucleotides are TGTGCCAGCAGCGCCACAACTAGCGCCGAGCAGTACTTC. This translates into CASSATTSAEQYF. This chain links TRBV9 with TRBJ2-7; 7 bases fit TRBD2. With V trimmed by 3 bases and J by 6 bases, 6 bases remained unmatched. This CDR3 contains 13 residues. The germline gives CDR1 SGDLS, CDR2 YYNGEE.

This clonotype was seen only a few times. This chain uses TRBV12-3 or TRBV12-4 with TRBJ2-7; tentatively, D is TRBD1 or TRBD2 (5 bases each). The CDR3 totals 14 residues. V lost 2 bases and J lost 3, with 11 bases in between. The CDR3 DNA reads as TGTGCCAGCAGTTTAAGTTCAGGGAGCTACGAGCAGTACTTC. Its translation is CASSLSSGSYEQYF.

The genes are TRBV2 and TRBJ2-7; 7 bases are a match to TRBD2. The CDR3 runs to 13 residues. Germline trimming cut 5 bases from V and 2 bases from J; bases unmatched to any gene: 3. Per the germline V gene, CDR1 is SNHLY and CDR2 is FYNNEI. The CDR3 protein is CASSKGLTYEQYF. The CDR3 nucleotides read TGTGCCAGCAGTAAGGGACTAACCTACGAGCAGTACTTC.

At least ten counts were recorded for this clonotype. This chain links TRBV19 with TRBJ2-2; the D is unclear. Trimming took 2 bases from V and 6 from J, leaving 13 bases between them. Germline-derived CDR1 and CDR2 are LNHDA and SQIVND (reference sequence). The CDR3 covers 15 residues. CDR3 loop: CASSIWVADSGELFF. CDR3 nucleotides: TGTGCCAGTAGTATATGGGTAGCTGACTCCGGGGAGCTGTTTTTT.

This clonotype showed up many times. J is TRBJ1-6 and V is TRBV28, with D uncertain. Trimming removed 8 bases at V and 6 bases at J, with 14 bases between. This CDR3 has 14 residues. The germline V gene encodes CDR1 MDHEN and CDR2 SYDVKM. CDR3 bases: TGTGCCAGCGCTTTGGTGGGTAGTAATTCACCCCTCCACTTT. Protein sequence: CASALVGSNSPLHF.

This clonotype was recorded a few times. CDR3 region: CASNPDSGNTIYF. CDR3 nucleotides: TGCGCCAGCAACCCGGACAGTGGAAACACCATATATTTT. The chain couples TRBV5-1 to TRBJ1-3, with a possible D match to TRBD1 (6 bases). Germline V gene lookup returns CDR1 SGHRS and CDR2 YFSETQ. The V gene lost 6 bases and the J gene lost 3 bases, with 10 bases spanning the gap. CDR3 length equals 13 residues.

This clonotype was found many times. The rearrangement links TRBV7-9 to TRBJ2-3, with D maybe TRBD1 (6 bases). The CDR3 runs to 15 residues. Trimming pared 0 bases from V and 3 bases from J, leaving 10 bases between. The germline V gene has CDR1 SEHNR and CDR2 FQNEAQ (reference sequence). CDR3 coding DNA: TGTGCCAGCAGCTTAGCGGGGGCACGAACAGATACGCAGTATTTT. Translated, it gives CASSLAGARTDTQYF.

This chain connects TRBV28 to TRBJ1-2; D is undetermined. Germline V gene sequence: CDR1 MDHEN, CDR2 SYDVKM. The CDR3 has 12 amino acids. V lost 8 bases and J 0 bases, leaving 7 bases between the germline ends. This CDR3 is CASFSSNYGYTF. Here the CDR3 DNA reads TGTGCCAGCTTCAGCTCTAACTATGGCTACACCTTC.

Ten or more counts support this clonotype. The chain joins TRBV20-1 to TRBJ2-7, with D hard to call. This CDR3 is built from 12 residues. Germline-derived CDR1 and CDR2 are DFQATT and SNEGSKA (reference sequence). The V end lost 0 bases, the J end lost 2 bases, and 5 bases lay between the germline ends. The DNA of the CDR3 is TGCAGTGCTAGAGATAAGGCCTACGAGCAGTACTTC. Its translation is CSARDKAYEQYF.

This chain uses TRBV5-5 with TRBJ1-2, with D possibly TRBD1 on 5 matching bases. The V and J ends lost 0 bases and 4 bases respectively, with 13 bases between them. The CDR3 runs 15 residues. CDR1 and CDR2 from the germline V gene are SGHKS and YYEKEE (reference sequence). The CDR3 DNA reads TGTGCCAGCAGCTTGGCGGGGGACGGAGTCTATGGCTACACCTTC. Encoded protein: CASSLAGDGVYGYTF.

This clonotype was seen ten or more times. The chain carries TRBV6-5 and TRBJ2-2; D ambiguous. CDR3 length: 15 residues. Germline V CDR1 and CDR2: MNHEY, SVGAGI. V dropped 8 bases and J dropped 4 bases, with 17 bases sitting between them. The CDR3 sequence: CASRISETRTGELFF. CDR3 bases: TGTGCCAGCCGAATATCGGAGACCCGCACCGGGGAGCTGTTTTTT.

At least ten counts were recorded for this clonotype. The V and J genes are TRBV2 and TRBJ2-2; TRBD1 matches 8 bases. Germline V CDR1 and CDR2: SNHLY, FYNNEI. This CDR3 comprises 18 residues. V gave up 2 bases and J gave up 6 bases; unmatched junction bases: 14. The CDR3 region has the DNA TGTGCCAGCAGTGAATTAAGACAGGGGAGTACATCGGCCGGGGAGCTGTTTTTT. It codes for CASSELRQGSTSAGELFF.

V and J are TRBV12-3 or TRBV12-4 and TRBJ1-5, with D unclear. V lost 2 bases, J lost 9 bases, and 11 bases lay in between. This CDR3 region has 13 residues. Written as DNA, the CDR3 is TGTGCCAGCAGTTTACTGGAAAATGCGCCCCAGCATTTT. It is translated as CASSLLENAPQHF.

A few counts support this clonotype. V usage is TRBV28 and J usage is TRBJ2-4; D tentatively reads TRBD1 or TRBD2 (5 bases each). This CDR3 has 18 amino acids. Between the trimmed V and J ends, which lost 6 bases and 1 base, there was a span of 22 bases. Germline V lookup: CDR1 MDHEN, CDR2 SYDVKM. The CDR3 DNA reads as TGTGCCAGCAGGGAAAAGCGGAGAGGGGTTATGGCCAAAAACATTCAGTACTTC. This sequence encodes CASREKRRGVMAKNIQYF.